This note documents a single T cell receptor (beta chain) sequence. Only a few counts were recorded for this clonotype. No antigen is known for it. The sample holds no much larger clone one base away, and base qualities are not on file. The entry originates in a study of identical twins (dated by TCRdb to the mid-2010s). With regard to the full study: TCR alpha and beta repertoires from monozygotic twins, unrelated adults of various ages and cord blood were deep-sequenced to test whether fetal clonotypes persist. To rule out contamination, replicate twin experiments were performed at different times with different library preparation protocols. Here is what the overall study found, with its caveats: A weaker excess of twin sharing was found in beta out-of-frame sequences because the signal-to-noise ratio was lowered by fewer shared sequences. Conclusions relied on cross-sectional statistical analysis, since the same donors could not be followed over many years. Compared with coincidental sharing between unrelated individuals, out-of-frame TCR alpha sequences shared between twins had an excess of sequences with low generation probability. Fewer insertions were carried by abundant cord blood beta clonotypes; a weaker similar trend was observed in young adult naive repertoires, while no such trend was observed in memory repertoires. In monozygotic twins, recombination models systematically underestimated out-of-frame TCR alpha sharing, but the models matched the sharing seen between unrelated individuals. Zero-insertion analyses could be partly confounded by invariant T cells such as MAIT and iNKT, although diverse VJ usage argued against such confounding for most clonotypes.

Relative to germline, V is 8 bases shorter and J is 0 bases shorter, with 8 bases between their ends. For CDR1 and CDR2, the germline V gene lists MNHNS and SASEGT. From the cysteine up to the phenylalanine, the CDR3 has a length of 13 residues. The only DNA kept is the CDR3, 39 bases in frame from the first base. Only healthy Caucasian donors were included. The twin cohort comprised three pairs of female monozygotic twins, all aged roughly 18 to 30 years. CD4+ and CD8+ T cell populations were isolated with positive isolation kits from Invitrogen. The library was made by 5' RACE. TCRdb records Illumina HiSeq 2000 as the sequencer. A universal primer binding site was introduced by template switching, and a unique molecular identifier was present in the final cDNA, enabling accurate counting of TCR cDNA molecules. Specific primers in the conserved constant-segment region were used to synthesize first-strand cDNA for TCR alpha and beta chains. To control for contamination, each cDNA library was double barcoded with a SMART-Mk sample barcode plus Illumina barcodes. TruSeq adapter sequences, together with Illumina sample barcodes, were added in two successive PCR steps. The Illumina HiSeq platform was used with custom primers to sequence TCR alpha and beta cDNA libraries. Concerning the study's data processing: Unique molecular identifiers were extracted from raw reads with MiGEC, and CDR3 positions were determined with MiXCR. Recombination models were inferred per individual with the repgenHMM and IGoR tools using an EM algorithm. Shared clonotype analysis was performed with the tcR package in R, normalizing sharing by the product of cloneset sizes. Out-of-frame nonproductive sequences were analyzed to study raw recombination free of thymic and clonal selection effects. TCRdb reran the public reads through fastp at Q25 and MiXCR, keeping productive beta chains. When rows share a CDR3 protein, they turn into one entry using the most common DNA and genes. These V and J calls are TCRdb output, not the study's own analysis. In this sample the table shows some 500,000 distinct CDR3 sequences, approximately 14% of which occur a single time. The ten largest clones represent more than 0.5% of the sample.

The same sample was also used in a study of yellow fever vaccine responses in identical twins. As described in the second report: According to the authors, in identical twins the way T cells responded to vaccination appeared partly convergent and partly personalized. In the study, vaccine-responding T cell clones were precisely tracked in identical twins.

This clonotype originated in a woman in her late teens or twenties in good health. The chain was built from TRBV6-1 and TRBJ1-3, with the D gene call left open. Source material: CD4+ T cells sorted from blood. The CDR3 has the sequence CASSEDSGNTIYF. The DNA sequence reads TGTGCCAGCTCGGAGGACTCTGGAAACACCATATATTTT.